The clone carrying this T cell receptor beta chain was seen just once. Its specificity is not known. Sequencing was performed with immunoSEQ multiplex PCR; in TCRdb, only in-frame clones are kept and a portion is missing. The table records approximately 150,000 clones, around 90% of them present only once. These data are taken from a study of radiation and T cells in renal cell carcinoma. The wider study: Nephrectomy followed 15 Gy stereotactic body radiation by 4 weeks. Study-level points and caveats: Top tumor clonotypes rose in blood 2 weeks post-radiation, then contracted.

The time point denotes: baseline pretreatment blood. Treatment here: 15 Gy SBRT to primary tumor, nephrectomy 4 weeks later. Radiation-treated patients gave blood at baseline, week 2 and week 4. This renal cell carcinoma was of the clear cell type. Germline values: CDR1 SGHDT, CDR2 YYEEEE. The CDR3 is 13 residues long. The V end lost 6 bases, the J end lost 3 bases, and 12 bases lay between the germline ends. The material was blood, obtained from a patient whose treatment included radiotherapy and nephrectomy. This chain connects TRBV5-6 to TRBJ1-2, with D possibly matching TRBD1 (5 bases). The clonotype was recovered from a woman in her 70s with renal cell carcinoma. CDR3 DNA: TGTGCCAGCAAGGGGAGTTTGGACTATGGCTACACCTTC. It yields the protein CASKGSLDYGYTF.